Below are 26 T cell receptor beta chains sequenced from a single sample in a study of early T cells in non-severe SARS-CoV-2 infection. MiXCR was run by TCRdb on the 5' RACE reads, yielding one entry per CDR3 protein. In the table there are roughly 100,000 distinct CDR3 sequences, about 12% of which are singletons. This sample comprised whole blood, obtained at baseline. Every receptor here comes from an adult who was a healthcare worker with PCR-confirmed SARS-CoV-2 infection or an uninfected control (not recorded which).

This clonotype was seen a handful of times. The chain carries TRBV10-3 and TRBJ2-1; 11 nucleotides match TRBD2. J lost 5 bases, V lost 6 bases, and 3 bases had no gene match. CDR3 length: 14 amino acids. Looked up from germline, CDR1 is ENHRY and CDR2 is SYGVKD. CDR3 residues: CAISGTSGHNEQFF. CDR3 coding DNA: TGTGCCATCAGCGGGACTAGCGGCCACAATGAGCAGTTCTTC.

The J gene is TRBJ2-2, the V gene TRBV11-2, with D possibly TRBD1 on 6 matching bases. The CDR3 length is 16 residues. V was shortened by 5 bases and J by 5 bases, with 18 bases between the two germline ends. Germline loops: CDR1 SGHAT, CDR2 FQNNGV. CDR3 protein: CASSPRGGAQTGELFF. In DNA, the CDR3 is TGTGCCAGCAGCCCCCGAGGGGGAGCCCAAACCGGGGAGCTGTTTTTT. Together with reference TRBV11-2 and TRBJ2-2, the CDR3 gives the full variable domain: EAGVAQSPRYKIIEKRQSVAFWCNPISGHATLYWYQQILGQGPKLLIQFQNNGVVDDSQLPKDRFSAERLKGVDSTLKIQPAKLEDSAVYLCASSPRGGAQTGELFFGEGSRLTVL.

CDR3 DNA: TGCGCCAGCAGCCAACCCTCTTGGCCGGTTGGGGAGCAGTACTTC. This translates into CASSQPSWPVGEQYF. This chain uses TRBV4-1 with TRBJ2-7, with D unclear. Germline V lookup: CDR1 MGHRA, CDR2 YSYEKL. The CDR3 totals 15 residues. V was clipped by 2 bases and J by 7 bases, with 18 bases between them.

This clonotype was observed at least ten times. CDR3 coding DNA: TGTGCCAGCAGTCTGGACCTACCCTGGGGACATACGCAGTATTTT. It encodes CASSLDLPWGHTQYF. This chain uses TRBV7-2 with TRBJ2-3, with D possibly being TRBD1 or TRBD2 (5 bases each). V lost 6 bases to trimming and J lost 7 bases, with 20 bases between them. The CDR3 totals 15 residues. Germline-derived CDR1 and CDR2 are SGHTA and FQGNSA.

A remark on this clonotype: A much larger clone sits a single nucleotide away, making a read error possible. In this CDR3 the conserved last residue, phenylalanine or tryptophan, is missing, so a read error is likely. The chain recombines TRBV7-9 with TRBJ2-6, with a possible D match to TRBD1 (5 bases). This CDR3 region has 18 residues. The ends were cut back, 4 bases at V and 0 bases at J, with 16 bases in the middle. Germline V CDR1 and CDR2: SEHNR, FQNEAQ (reference sequence). The DNA of the CDR3 is TGTGCCAGCAGCTCAGGGTTAGGGGAACCCTCTGGGGCCAACGTCCTGACTTCC. It is translated as CASSSGLGEPSGANVLTS.

The rearrangement links TRBV19 to TRBJ1-2; maybe TRBD1 (6 bases). This CDR3 region has 15 residues. V lost 10 bases to trimming and J lost 4 bases, with 22 bases between them. The germline gives CDR1 LNHDA, CDR2 SQIVND (reference sequence). The CDR3 protein is CATVGSPQGSYGYTF. Here the CDR3 DNA reads TGTGCCACCGTAGGCAGTCCTCAGGGGAGCTATGGCTACACCTTC.

The V and J genes are TRBV29-1 and TRBJ2-7, with D uncertain. This CDR3 region has 13 residues. Germline V gene lookup returns CDR1 SQVTM and CDR2 ANQGSEA. The germline V and J ends were trimmed by 5 bases and 0 bases, with 11 bases remaining between them. Here the CDR3 DNA reads TGCAGCGTTTTACGGACGGCCTCCTACGAGCAGTACTTC. Translated: CSVLRTASYEQYF.

The rearrangement uses TRBV27 and TRBJ1-2, with D perhaps matching TRBD1 (6 bases). Trimming shortened V by 5 bases and J by 8 bases, and 21 bases separated the two germline ends. The CDR3 loop spans 15 amino acids. Germline values: CDR1 MNHEY, CDR2 SMNVEV (reference sequence). The CDR3 loop is CASSHLGGAGEGYTF. CDR3 DNA: TGTGCCAGCAGTCATCTAGGGGGGGCTGGGGAAGGCTACACCTTC.

This clonotype was detected many times. The chain has TRBV15 and TRBJ2-7; possibly TRBD2 for D (5 bases). In germline, CDR1 is LNHNV, CDR2 YYDKDF (reference sequence). The CDR3 runs 13 residues. Trimming left V 1 base short and J 9 bases short, with 13 bases between. The CDR3 DNA follows: TGTGCCACCAGCAGAGGAGAGGGCCCGGGGCAGTACTTC. Translating gives CATSRGEGPGQYF.

This clonotype was picked up a small number of times. The genes are TRBV2 and TRBJ1-3; possible D gene TRBD1, 5 bases. CDR1 SNHLY and CDR2 FYNNEI come from the germline V gene. V was cut by 2 bases and J by 3 bases, with 5 bases left in between. The CDR3 is 13 amino acids. This chain's CDR3 is CASSERGGNTIYF. In DNA, the CDR3 is TGTGCCAGCAGTGAAAGGGGTGGAAACACCATATATTTT.

The chain recombines TRBV20-1 with TRBJ1-4; 10 nucleotides line up with TRBD1. After removal of 5 bases from V and 8 bases from J, the junction contained 8 bases not matched to a gene. This CDR3 comprises 14 residues. Germline CDR1 and CDR2: DFQATT and SNEGSKA (reference sequence). The CDR3 region is CSAARQGAGEKLFF. CDR3 DNA sequence: TGCAGTGCTGCCCGACAGGGGGCAGGAGAAAAACTGTTTTTT.

This clonotype was seen ten or more times. The genes are TRBV30 and TRBJ1-2; 7 bases align to TRBD1. This CDR3 has 13 residues. Losses at the gene ends were 3 bases for V and 2 bases for J; bases not matched to a gene: 3. Germline loops: CDR1 GTSNPN, CDR2 SVGIG (reference sequence). CDR3 sequence: CAWRGGVNYGYTF. CDR3 DNA sequence: TGTGCCTGGAGAGGGGGCGTGAACTATGGCTACACCTTC.

The rearrangement joins TRBV20-1 to TRBJ2-3, with D possibly matching TRBD1 (6 bases). This CDR3 has 17 residues. Looked up from germline, CDR1 is DFQATT and CDR2 is SNEGSKA (reference sequence). Trimming left V 1 base short and J 4 bases short, with 21 bases between. CDR3 in amino acids: CSARVHRDTKRADTQYF. CDR3 coding DNA: TGCAGTGCTAGAGTCCACCGGGACACGAAAAGGGCAGATACGCAGTATTTT.

The chain uses TRBV12-3 or TRBV12-4 and TRBJ1-2; 10 bases line up with TRBD1. The junction had 6 bases not matched to a gene; V was cut back by 7 bases and J by 4 bases. This CDR3 region has 14 residues. CDR3 sequence (DNA): TGTGCCAGCACCCTCGACAGGGGGCTCTATGGCTACACCTTC. This codes for CASTLDRGLYGYTF.

This clonotype came up many times. The J gene is TRBJ2-5, the V gene TRBV7-8, with D maybe TRBD2 (6 bases). Trimming removed 0 bases at V and 6 bases at J, with 11 bases between. CDR3 length equals 14 residues. CDR1 is SGHVS and CDR2 is FQNEAQ in the germline V gene. CDR3 sequence (DNA): TGTGCCAGCAGCTTAGCGGGACTCTGGAAGACCCAGTACTTC. This gives the protein CASSLAGLWKTQYF.

This chain links TRBV18 with TRBJ1-4; D is uncertain. Germline-derived CDR1 and CDR2 are KGHSH and LQKENI. There are 14 residues in the CDR3. V lost 2 bases and J 8 bases, leaving 12 bases between the germline ends. CDR3 sequence (DNA): TGTGCCAGCTCACCAAATCTGGGCGGAGAAAAACTGTTTTTT. Protein product: CASSPNLGGEKLFF.

This clonotype was counted only a few times. V and J are TRBV5-1 and TRBJ1-6; D perhaps matches TRBD1 (5 bases). Germline V CDR1 and CDR2: SGHRS, YFSETQ. Trimming removed 0 bases from V and 10 bases from J, with 14 bases in between. This CDR3 is 15 amino acids long. For the CDR3, the DNA is TGCGCCAGCAGCTTGGAGTCCAGGGTAAACTCACCCCTCCACTTT. This encodes CASSLESRVNSPLHF.

This clonotype has a count of ten or more. The junction differs from germline at one of its ends, possibly a read error. The chain combines TRBV7-7 with TRBJ2-1; 9 bases fit TRBD2. The CDR3 length is 15 residues. Germline lookup yields CDR1 SSHAT and CDR2 FNYEAQ (reference sequence). Here the CDR3 DNA reads TGTGCTAGCAGCCTCGCTAGCGGGGCCTACAATGAGCAGTTCTTC. Residues: CASSLASGAYNEQFF.

In this sample, this clonotype turned up many times. The chain joins TRBV5-1 to TRBJ2-7; TRBD1 might be the D (6 bases). V shed 4 bases and J shed 6 bases, with 11 bases lying between them. Looked up from germline, CDR1 is SGHRS and CDR2 is YFSETQ. CDR3 length: 12 residues. The CDR3 here is CASSPTGSEQYF. DNA for the CDR3: TGCGCCAGCAGCCCTACAGGGAGCGAGCAGTACTTC. The variable domain in full, with the rest retrieved from reference TRBV5-1 and TRBJ2-7, is KAGVTQTPRYLIKTRGQQVTLSCSPISGHRSVSWYQQTPGQGLQFLFEYFSETQRNKGNFPGRFSGRQFSNSRSEMNVSTLELGDSALYLCASSPTGSEQYFGPGTRLTVT.

This clonotype has ten or more counts. The chain uses TRBV20-1 and TRBJ2-3; D perhaps matches TRBD2 (6 bases). Trimming took 0 bases from V and 0 from J, leaving 10 bases between them. Germline CDR1 reads DFQATT; CDR2 reads SNEGSKA (reference sequence). The length of the CDR3 is 15 residues. The CDR3, as DNA: TGCAGTGCTAGAGATGGAGGGACTAGCACAGATACGCAGTATTTT. It yields the protein CSARDGGTSTDTQYF.

J is TRBJ2-1 and V is TRBV24-1, with D hard to call. There are 11 residues in the CDR3. Germline-derived CDR1 and CDR2 are KGHDR and SFDVKD. Trimming took off 5 bases at V and 8 bases at J, with 6 bases between the two ends. The DNA of the CDR3 is TGTGCCACCAGTGTTTGGGATGAGCAGTTCTTC. Amino acid sequence: CATSVWDEQFF.

This chain uses TRBV5-4 with TRBJ2-7; D is perhaps TRBD1 (6 bases). V was pared by 4 bases and J by 7 bases, with 15 bases between. This CDR3 spans 13 amino acids. Germline CDR1 SGHNT, CDR2 YYREEE (reference sequence). The CDR3 loop reads CASSPRGLGEQYF. The CDR3 DNA reads TGTGCCAGCAGCCCCAGGGGCCTGGGGGAGCAGTACTTC.

In its sample, this clonotype was seen many times. The gene calls are TRBV4-1 and TRBJ2-7; 7 bases are shared with TRBD1. CDR3 length equals 15 residues. V dropped 4 bases and J dropped 4; count of bases not matched to a gene: 10. Germline CDR1 reads MGHRA; CDR2 reads YSYEKL. The CDR3 region is CASSRDPGGSYEQYF. In DNA, the CDR3 is TGCGCCAGCAGCCGAGATCCAGGGGGTTCTTACGAGCAGTACTTC.

The rearrangement links TRBV6-4 to TRBJ2-4; D remains ambiguous. Germline CDR1 MRHNA, CDR2 SNTAGT. V gave up 6 bases and J gave up 7 bases, with 13 bases separating them. The CDR3 runs to 13 residues. The CDR3 spells CASSPTSGNIQYF. The DNA of the CDR3 is TGTGCCAGCAGCCCTACTTCTGGGAACATTCAGTACTTC.

This clonotype was seen at least ten times. The chain joins TRBV10-3 to TRBJ1-2, with TRBD1 as a possible D gene (6 bases). This CDR3 comprises 14 residues. V was cut by 7 bases and J by 4 bases, with 16 bases left in between. CDR1 and CDR2 from the germline V gene are ENHRY and SYGVKD. The CDR3 bases are TGTGCCATCACCACGGACAGAGAAGTCTATGGCTACACCTTC. Its protein is CAITTDREVYGYTF.

This chain joins TRBV10-3 and TRBJ2-7; 9 positions match TRBD2. V dropped 0 bases and J dropped 3; count of bases not matched to a gene: 6. CDR1 is ENHRY, CDR2 SYGVKD, per germline. The CDR3 has 16 amino acids. The CDR3, as DNA: TGTGCCATCAGTGAGTCGATGGCTAGCGGGGACTACGAGCAGTACTTC. This codes for CAISESMASGDYEQYF.